These 23 T cell receptor beta chains were all obtained from the same sample, sequenced in a study of beta chain features in type 1 diabetes. Expressed TCRB transcripts got sequenced, as all isolated RNA was reverse transcribed. Libraries were prepared by immunoSEQ multiplex PCR; TCRdb keeps only in-frame clonotypes and omits some of them. The data show hundreds of thousands of clones, over 10% seen once. The material sequenced was naive CD4+ T cells from blood. Receptors were obtained from a man aged 18 to 35 in good health.

The J gene is TRBJ2-1, the V gene TRBV7-2; D is possibly TRBD1 (6 bases). Trimming left V 7 bases short and J 15 bases short, with 19 bases between. Germline CDR1 and CDR2: SGHTA and FQGNSA. The CDR3 is 12 residues long. CDR3: CASNEGQLQWFF. CDR3 nucleotides: TGTGCCAGCAACGAAGGACAGCTTCAATGGTTCTTC.

The V gene is TRBV18, the J gene TRBJ1-1; 11 bases are shared with TRBD1. The V gene's germline CDR1 is KGHSH and CDR2 LQKENI. The CDR3 is 16 residues long. Germline trimming cut 3 bases from V and 10 bases from J; bases unmatched to any gene: 13. CDR3 sequence: CASSPPTGTGGLSAFF. The CDR3 nucleotides are TGTGCCAGCTCACCGCCAACCGGGACAGGGGGTTTATCAGCTTTCTTT.

V usage is TRBV19 and J usage is TRBJ2-2; 10 bases agree with TRBD2. With V trimmed by 5 bases and J by 0 bases, 6 bases remained unmatched. This CDR3 spans 17 amino acids. Germline V gene sequence: CDR1 LNHDA, CDR2 SQIVND (reference sequence). CDR3 region: CASSYTSGGANTGELFF. DNA of the CDR3: TGTGCCAGTAGTTATACCAGCGGGGGGGCGAACACCGGGGAGCTGTTTTTT.

This clone was seen only a few times. This sequence joins TRBV30 and TRBJ1-2, with TRBD1 matching 7 bases. The CDR3 is 13 amino acids. With V trimmed by 1 base and J by 3 bases, 2 bases remained unmatched. Germline CDR1 GTSNPN, CDR2 SVGIG (reference sequence). The CDR3 DNA follows: TGTGCCTGGAGTGACCAGGGGGACTATGGCTACACCTTC. It specifies CAWSDQGDYGYTF.

The chain combines TRBV28 with TRBJ1-2; 9 bases line up with TRBD1. The CDR3 runs 13 residues. Losses at the gene ends were 6 bases for V and 4 bases for J; bases not matched to a gene: 3. Germline V gene data show CDR1 as MDHEN and CDR2 as SYDVKM. The DNA of the CDR3 is TGTGCCAGCAGGCAGGACAGGGGCTATGGCTACACCTTC. It translates to CASRQDRGYGYTF.

The V and J genes are TRBV2 and TRBJ1-2; TRBD1 might be the D (5 bases). Trimming took off 4 bases at V and 1 base at J, with 13 bases between the two ends. The CDR3 contains 15 residues. Germline lookup yields CDR1 SNHLY and CDR2 FYNNEI. CDR3 amino acids: CASSAGGRINYGYTF. CDR3 bases: TGTGCCAGCAGTGCGGGGGGACGGATTAACTATGGCTACACCTTC.

This chain uses TRBV2 with TRBJ1-5; 7 bases fit TRBD1. Trimming cost V 4 bases and J 6 bases; bases outside gene matches: 3. CDR1 is SNHLY, CDR2 FYNNEI, per germline. The CDR3 covers 13 residues. CDR3 region: CASSVDRVQPQHF. CDR3 sequence (DNA): TGTGCCAGCAGTGTCGACAGGGTTCAGCCCCAGCATTTT.

This chain joins TRBV25-1 and TRBJ2-2, with D tentatively TRBD2 (6 bases). CDR1 is MGHDK and CDR2 is SYGVNS in the germline V gene. This CDR3 is 14 amino acids long. Trimming removed 3 bases from V and 3 bases from J, with 8 bases in between. CDR3 sequence reads: CASSDGRYTGELFF. The DNA for the CDR3 is TGTGCCAGCAGTGACGGGAGATACACCGGGGAGCTGTTTTTT.

The chain recombines TRBV28 with TRBJ2-5; no clear D gene. Trimming left V 5 bases short and J 2 bases short, with 15 bases between. CDR3 length equals 15 residues. The V gene's germline CDR1 is MDHEN and CDR2 SYDVKM. The chain's CDR3 is CASSPSEHRQETQYF. For the CDR3, the DNA is TGTGCCAGCAGTCCATCGGAGCACCGTCAAGAGACCCAGTACTTC.

This chain uses TRBV10-3 with TRBJ1-5; possibly TRBD1 for D (5 bases). CDR1 is ENHRY, CDR2 SYGVKD, per germline. CDR3 length: 13 amino acids. V was pared by 7 bases and J by 4 bases, with 11 bases between. The CDR3 loop is CAITPTVNQPQHF. CDR3 nucleotide sequence: TGTGCCATCACCCCGACAGTTAATCAGCCCCAGCATTTT.

Only a few counts were recorded for this clone. In DNA form, the CDR3 reads TGTGCCAGCAGCCCCCCGGGTTCTACTAATTCACCCCTCCACTTT. Translated, it gives CASSPPGSTNSPLHF. The rearrangement joins TRBV7-9 to TRBJ1-6; D call uncertain. Trimming cost V 5 bases and J 6 bases, with 14 bases left between them. The CDR3 consists of 15 residues. The germline gives CDR1 SEHNR, CDR2 FQNEAQ (reference sequence).

This clone was picked up a small number of times. The chain uses TRBV28 and TRBJ1-2; 8 positions agree with TRBD1. Trimming removed 6 bases from V and 4 bases from J; junction bases left unmatched: 13. The germline CDR1 and CDR2 sequences are MDHEN and SYDVKM. CDR3 length equals 16 residues. The CDR3 region has the DNA TGTGCCAGCAGCCGTCCGACAGGGGATTCATCCTATGGCTACACCTTC. It translates to CASSRPTGDSSYGYTF.

This clone was seen a few times. The CDR3 region is CATSQFGARGLQETQYF. For the CDR3, the DNA is TGTGCCACCAGCCAATTTGGGGCCCGTGGATTACAAGAGACCCAGTACTTC. The chain employs TRBV15 and TRBJ2-5, with D maybe TRBD1 (5 bases). V was cut by 5 bases and J by 2 bases, with 21 bases left in between. CDR3 length: 17 amino acids. The germline V gene encodes CDR1 LNHNV and CDR2 YYDKDF (reference sequence). Combining the CDR3 with reference TRBV15 and TRBJ2-5 gives the whole variable domain DAMVIQNPRYQVTQFGKPVTLSCSQTLNHNVMYWYQQKSSQAPKLLFHYYDKDFNNEADTPDNFQSRRPNTSFCFLDIRSPGLGDTAMYLCATSQFGARGLQETQYFGPGTRLLVL.

This clone was found a few times. The chain recombines TRBV6-5 with TRBJ2-2; no reliable D call. With 6 bases removed from V and 6 bases from J, the gap between germline ends came to 17 bases. The CDR3 sequence is 15 residues long. Germline assignment: CDR1 MNHEY and CDR2 SVGAGI. The CDR3 region is CASSPPFGQAGELFF. CDR3 bases: TGTGCCAGCAGCCCCCCCTTCGGCCAGGCCGGGGAGCTGTTTTTT.

The chain couples TRBV25-1 to TRBJ1-1; the D is unclear. Trimming removed 6 bases at V and 8 bases at J, with 16 bases between. CDR1 and CDR2 (germline): MGHDK, SYGVNS. This CDR3 region has 13 residues. The CDR3 nucleotides are TGTGCCAGCAGCCCCCGGAGGATGGTGGAAGCTTTCTTT. Translated, it gives CASSPRRMVEAFF.

The chain links TRBV19 to TRBJ1-2; no clear D. Deletions cut 3 bases from V and 5 bases from J, with 7 bases between. CDR1 and CDR2 from the germline V gene are LNHDA and SQIVND (reference sequence). This CDR3 is 12 amino acids long. The CDR3 loop reads CASSIGDYGYTF. The CDR3 DNA reads TGTGCCAGTAGTATTGGAGATTATGGCTACACCTTC.

The V call is TRBV6-1, the J call TRBJ2-2, with D tentatively TRBD2 (6 bases). V lost 7 bases to trimming and J lost 4 bases, with 16 bases between them. Germline CDR1 and CDR2: MNHNS and SASEGT. This CDR3 comprises 15 residues. CDR3 in amino acids: CASISEGPGTGELFF. CDR3 DNA: TGTGCCAGCATCTCGGAGGGGCCCGGCACCGGGGAGCTGTTTTTT.

This clone has a handful of counts. J is TRBJ2-7 and V is TRBV5-6; 12 bases fit TRBD2. The CDR3 runs 17 residues. Trimming took 3 bases from V and 6 from J; bases not matched to a gene: 13. The germline CDR1 and CDR2 sequences are SGHDT and YYEEEE. The CDR3 region has the DNA TGTGCCAGCAGCTCTCTATCTCGACTAGCGGGAGAGGGCGAGCAGTACTTC. This codes for CASSSLSRLAGEGEQYF.

In DNA, the CDR3 is TGTGCCAGCAGCGTGACAAGAACCTACGAGCAGTACTTC. Translated, it gives CASSVTRTYEQYF. This sequence joins TRBV7-8 and TRBJ2-7; D unresolved. V lost 5 bases, J lost 2 bases, and 10 bases lay in between. Germline CDR1 reads SGHVS; CDR2 reads FQNEAQ. The CDR3 loop spans 13 amino acids.

This rearrangement joins TRBV11-2 to TRBJ2-5; 11 bases are a match to TRBD2. V shed 5 bases, J shed 5 bases, and the junction held 7 bases outside the gene matches. The CDR3 totals 15 residues. Germline CDR1 is SGHAT and CDR2 is FQNNGV. Written as DNA, the CDR3 is TGTGCCAGCAGCACCCATACTAGCGGGAGCGAGACCCAGTACTTC. It specifies CASSTHTSGSETQYF.

V gene TRBV11-2 combines with J gene TRBJ2-3, with a possible D match to TRBD2 (6 bases). V was pared by 5 bases and J by 2 bases, with 8 bases between. The germline CDR1 and CDR2 sequences are SGHAT and FQNNGV. The CDR3 totals 13 residues. The CDR3 protein is CASSPDYTDTQYF. The DNA for the CDR3 is TGTGCCAGCAGCCCGGACTACACAGATACGCAGTATTTT.

This clone was counted only a few times. V is TRBV9 and J is TRBJ2-5; D perhaps matches TRBD2 (5 bases). This CDR3 region has 15 residues. Germline assignment: CDR1 SGDLS and CDR2 YYNGEE. The V end lost 0 bases, the J end lost 4 bases, and 13 bases lay between the germline ends. DNA of the CDR3: TGTGCCAGCAGCGTAGAAAAAGCTGCGGGAGAGACCCAGTACTTC. It yields the protein CASSVEKAAGETQYF.

Only a few counts were recorded for this clone. The chain uses TRBV6-5 and TRBJ1-4; no clear D. The CDR3 contains 11 residues. Germline-derived CDR1 and CDR2 are MNHEY and SVGAGI. Between the trimmed V and J ends, which lost 5 bases and 8 bases, there was a span of 6 bases. In nucleotides, the CDR3 is TGTGCCAGCAGTGCAGTAGAAAAACTGTTTTTT. Protein sequence: CASSAVEKLFF.